This T cell receptor (beta chain) was captured by sequencing in a study of shared clonotypes between healthy human individuals. Study summary: Three plates were used per donor for CD4 naive, three for CD4 memory, two for CD8 naive and one for CD8 memory. Study conclusions and caveats: Rarefaction indicated that sorted-subset sequencing remained incomplete although depth was large. What naive subsets generally showed was a larger estimated richness than memory subsets showed.

Genomic DNA per cell subset filled all wells of several immunoSEQ plates. TCRdb's table, derived via immunoSEQ multiplex PCR, lists solely in-frame clones and lacks some. The sample has 1.5 million to 2.5 million clones; about 95% are singletons. A remark on this clone: Its antigen is currently unknown.

Germline CDR1 is LGHNA and CDR2 is YSLEER. V was cut by 0 bases and J by 4 bases, with 9 bases left in between. This CDR3 comprises 14 residues. CD45RO negativity and positive selection for CCR7 defined naive CD8 cells, a population that excluded terminally differentiated effector memory CD45RA+ cells. The chain recombines TRBV4-3 with TRBJ1-1; no clear D. This receptor was taken from a young man in good health. The sample was naive CD8+ T cells sorted from blood. CDR3 in DNA: TGCGCCAGCAGCCAAGATGCGGGAAGCACTGAAGCTTTCTTT. Protein product: CASSQDAGSTEAFF.